These T cell receptor beta chains were read from a single sample in a study of identical twins. Using its own MiXCR run on the 5' RACE reads, TCRdb lists one record per CDR3 protein. This table has 1.5 million to 2 million distinct CDR3 sequences, around a third appearing once. The specimen sequenced was cord blood. The source of these receptors is a newborn girl in good health. The CDR3 runs from the conserved cysteine through the conserved F or W. D genes are given only for firm matches. Size is omitted from some rows. Given values are once, few, many or a class for expanded clones.

v_gene	abundance	d_gene	j_gene	CDR3aa	CDR3nt
TRBV20-1	-	TRBD1	TRBJ2-5	CSARVTTGVGETQYF	TGCAGTGCTAGAGTAACAACAGGGGTAGGAGAGACCCAGTACTTC
TRBV7-2	-	-	TRBJ1-2	CASSQNSGAANYGYTF	TGTGCCAGCAGCCAAAACTCTGGGGCAGCTAACTATGGCTACACCTTC
TRBV6-5	-	TRBD1	TRBJ2-4	CASMLDGQGNNIQYF	TGTGCCAGCATGCTCGATGGACAGGGGAATAACATTCAGTACTTC
TRBV30	-	TRBD1	TRBJ1-5	CAWSFAGGHNQPQHF	TGTGCCTGGAGTTTCGCAGGGGGCCACAATCAGCCCCAGCATTTT
TRBV5-1	-	-	TRBJ1-1	CASSPQGYRAMNTEAFF	TGCGCCAGCAGCCCCCAAGGGTACAGGGCTATGAACACTGAAGCTTTCTTT
TRBV11-2	-	-	TRBJ2-4	CASSLVGFVSGGAKNIQYF	TGTGCCAGCAGCTTAGTGGGTTTTGTCTCTGGGGGAGCCAAAAACATTCAGTACTTC
TRBV6-5	-	-	TRBJ2-3	CASTREWDTDTQYF	TGTGCCAGCACCCGGGAGTGGGACACAGATACGCAGTATTTT
TRBV21-1	few	-	TRBJ2-5	CASSDHSILAGGVETQYF	TGTGCCAGCAGCGATCACTCGATACTAGCGGGAGGGGTAGAGACCCAGTACTTC
TRBV7-9	-	TRBD2	TRBJ2-1	CASILVGSGASNEQFF	TGTGCCAGCATCCTTGTGGGTAGCGGGGCGTCCAATGAGCAGTTCTTC
TRBV4-2	many	TRBD2	TRBJ2-1	CASSHLAGSYNEQFF	TGTGCCAGCAGCCATCTAGCGGGATCCTACAATGAGCAGTTCTTC
TRBV4-1	few	-	TRBJ1-4	CASSQPGEKLFF	TGCGCCAGCAGCCAGCCCGGTGAAAAACTGTTTTTT
TRBV10-3	-	-	TRBJ2-7	CAISEIWDWPEQYF	TGTGCCATCAGTGAAATCTGGGACTGGCCCGAGCAGTACTTC
TRBV27	many	TRBD2	TRBJ2-1	CASSLYGLAGHNEQFF	TGTGCCAGCAGTTTATACGGACTAGCGGGGCACAATGAGCAGTTCTTC
TRBV5-1	many	TRBD2	TRBJ2-1	CASSFTSGSTYNEQFF	TGCGCCAGCAGCTTTACTAGCGGGAGTACCTACAATGAGCAGTTCTTC
TRBV5-1	-	TRBD2	TRBJ2-5	CASSLRTSGLSETQYF	TGCGCCAGCAGCTTGAGGACTAGCGGGTTGTCGGAGACCCAGTACTTC
TRBV7-2	-	-	TRBJ2-3	CASSLNPQGTVRTDTQYF	TGTGCCAGCAGCTTAAATCCGCAAGGGACGGTCCGCACAGATACGCAGTATTTT
TRBV9	few	-	TRBJ2-3	CASSVATRSADTQYF	TGTGCCAGCAGCGTAGCTACTAGATCCGCAGATACGCAGTATTTT
TRBV20-1	-	TRBD2	TRBJ2-3	CSARRGLDTDTQYF	TGCAGTGCTAGAAGGGGACTAGACACAGATACGCAGTATTTT
TRBV6-1	-	-	TRBJ2-3	CASSEEWTRSTDTQYF	TGTGCCAGCAGTGAGGAGTGGACACGTAGCACAGATACGCAGTATTTT
TRBV28	few	TRBD1	TRBJ1-2	CAIYPGQGYGYTF	TGTGCCATCTACCCGGGACAGGGATATGGCTACACCTTC
TRBV5-6	-	-	TRBJ1-1	CASSLPGRYEAFF	TGTGCCAGCAGCTTGCCAGGGAGGTATGAAGCTTTCTTT
TRBV6-5	-	-	TRBJ2-5	CVSSDSRRTQYF	TGTGTCAGCAGCGACTCTCGGAGGACCCAGTACTTC
TRBV2	many	-	TRBJ2-3	CASSAGGADTQYF	TGTGCCAGCAGTGCCGGGGGCGCAGATACGCAGTATTTT
TRBV7-9	-	TRBD1	TRBJ2-7	CASSSGTGSGGEQYF	TGTGCCAGCAGCTCCGGGACAGGGTCTGGGGGTGAGCAGTACTTC